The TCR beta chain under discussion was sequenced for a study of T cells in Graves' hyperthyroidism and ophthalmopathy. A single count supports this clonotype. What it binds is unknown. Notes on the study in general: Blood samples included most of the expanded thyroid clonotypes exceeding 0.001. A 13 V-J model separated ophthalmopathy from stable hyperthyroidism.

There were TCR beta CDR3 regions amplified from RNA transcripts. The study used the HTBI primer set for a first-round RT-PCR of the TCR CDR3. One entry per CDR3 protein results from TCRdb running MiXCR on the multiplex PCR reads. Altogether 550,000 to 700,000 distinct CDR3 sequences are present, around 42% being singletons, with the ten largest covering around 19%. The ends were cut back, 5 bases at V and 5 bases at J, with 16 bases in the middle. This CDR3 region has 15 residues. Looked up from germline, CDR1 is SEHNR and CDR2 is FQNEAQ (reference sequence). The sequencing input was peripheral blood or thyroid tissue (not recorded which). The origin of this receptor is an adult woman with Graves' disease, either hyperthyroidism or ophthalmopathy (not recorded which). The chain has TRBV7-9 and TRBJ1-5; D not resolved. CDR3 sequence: CASSTDGRSDQPQHF. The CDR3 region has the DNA TGTGCCAGCAGCACCGATGGGAGGTCTGATCAGCCCCAGCATTTT.